Here is one T cell receptor beta chain with its context. The data stem from a study of blood T cell repertoires in COVID-19. As for the study in general: Sites in the United States, Italy and Spain provided acute and convalescent COVID-19 samples. Sources were T cells, B-cell-depleted T cells, or PBMCs; the material itself was cDNA or gDNA.

Trimming removed 0 bases from V and 6 bases from J, with 6 bases in between. CDR1 is SGHAT, CDR2 FQNNGV, per germline. The CDR3 length is 13 residues. Per the study methods: Nucleated cell number was recorded as an estimate derived from reference gene primer amplification. The method was immunoSEQ multiplex PCR; TCRdb's version includes in-frame clones alone and lacks a portion of them. The D gene and trimming were derived from the DNA, and the V and J assignments and clone size from that table. This table holds 95,000 to 110,000 clones, about 80% found once. Sequencing used peripheral blood. V and J are TRBV11-2 and TRBJ2-4; D is unresolved. The TCR was taken from an elderly woman with active or convalescent COVID-19. The CDR3 is CASSLEPGNIQYF. The CDR3 DNA is TGTGCCAGCAGCTTAGAACCGGGAAACATTCAGTACTTC.